The 10 T cell receptor beta chains in this list originate from one sample, sequenced in a study of cytomegalovirus exposure and HLA in healthy donors. PCR involved 60 Vbeta and 13 Jbeta primers. Profiled with immunoSEQ multiplex PCR; TCRdb holds only in-frame clones, not every one. The table has under 200,000 clones, approximately 83% seen once. The sample was PBMCs. The receptors come from a man between 18 and 29 years old in good health and CMV-seropositive.

The rearrangement uses TRBV7-9 and TRBJ2-3; 8 positions match TRBD1. J gave up 0 bases and V 6 bases, and 8 bases lay outside the gene matches. Per the germline V gene, CDR1 is SEHNR and CDR2 is FQNEAQ (reference sequence). This CDR3 has 16 amino acids. In nucleotides, the CDR3 is TGTGCCAGCAGTCGCAGGGGGCCCAATAGCACAGATACGCAGTATTTT. It specifies CASSRRGPNSTDTQYF.

The V gene is TRBV6-5, the J gene TRBJ2-5; D perhaps matches TRBD2 (5 bases). Judging by the DNA end, TRBJ2-7 fits better; the J call may be wrong. Germline assignment: CDR1 MNHEY and CDR2 SVGAGI. There are 14 residues in the CDR3. This CDR3 reads CASSYGGWTYEQYF. In nucleotides, the CDR3 is TGTGCCAGCAGTTACGGCGGGTGGACCTACGAGCAGTACTTC.

The genes are TRBV7-6 and TRBJ2-5, with D possibly being TRBD2 (7 bases). The end of the DNA aligns better with TRBJ2-7, so the J call may be wrong. The CDR3 covers 13 residues. From germline, CDR1 is SGHVS and CDR2 FNYEAQ. The CDR3 DNA reads as TGTGCCAGCAGCTTAAAGGGGGGGGGCGAGCAGTACTTC. Amino acid sequence: CASSLKGGGEQYF.

The chain carries TRBV2 and TRBJ2-1, with 10 bases matching TRBD2. The CDR3 contains 15 residues. Trimming at V came to 8 bases and at J to 0 bases, leaving 4 bases not matched to a gene. Germline-derived CDR1 and CDR2 are SNHLY and FYNNEI. The CDR3 DNA sequence: TGTGCCAGCGTTAGCGGGGGGAGCTCCTACAATGAGCAGTTCTTC. Protein: CASVSGGSSYNEQFF.

J is TRBJ2-7 and V is TRBV9; D gene ambiguous. Trimming took 4 bases from V and 1 from J, leaving 21 bases between them. The CDR3 runs to 17 residues. Germline V gene lookup returns CDR1 SGDLS and CDR2 YYNGEE. In nucleotides, the CDR3 is TGTGCCAGCAGCCCCCTAGGCGGCTACCCCCCGTCCTACGAGCAGTACTTC. It yields the protein CASSPLGGYPPSYEQYF.

This sequence joins TRBV2 and TRBJ2-2; TRBD2 is a possible D gene (5 bases). This CDR3 is 12 amino acids long. Germline V gives CDR1 SNHLY, CDR2 FYNNEI. V dropped 5 bases and J dropped 7 bases, with 8 bases sitting between them. CDR3 DNA: TGTGCCAGCAGTCCTAGCCACGGGGAGCTGTTTTTT. Its protein is CASSPSHGELFF.

Worth noting for this clone: Compared with germline, one end of the junction differs, possibly owing to a read error. J is TRBJ1-6 and V is TRBV4-1; 7 bases map to TRBD1. From germline, CDR1 is MGHRA and CDR2 YSYEKL. The CDR3 runs 13 residues. CDR3: CANSQTGEAALHF. Here the CDR3 DNA reads TGCGCCAACAGCCAAACAGGGGAGGCCGCCCTCCACTTT.

The chain has TRBV6-6 and TRBJ2-3; tentative D call: TRBD2 (6 bases). Per the germline V gene, CDR1 is MNHNY and CDR2 is SVGAGI (reference sequence). The CDR3 runs 12 residues. V was clipped by 8 bases and J by 4 bases, with 10 bases between them. The CDR3 DNA is TGTGCCAGCCGGGGAGGCGCAGATACGCAGTATTTT. It codes for CASRGGADTQYF.

The J gene is TRBJ1-1, the V gene TRBV12-5, with 8 nucleotides matching TRBD1. From germline, CDR1 is LGHNT and CDR2 FRNRAP. CDR3 size: 15 residues. The V gene end was trimmed by 5 bases and the J gene end by 6 bases; junction bases not matched to a gene: 11. The CDR3 region has the DNA TGTGCTAGTGGTCACAGGGCAGGGGGCGCCTCTGAAGCTTTCTTT. Its translation is CASGHRAGGASEAFF.

This clone appeared a few times. This chain links TRBV4-1 with TRBJ1-5; TRBD1 aligns across 9 bases. This CDR3 comprises 15 residues. J was trimmed by 7 bases and V by 0 bases; bases with no gene match: 4. Germline CDR1 reads MGHRA; CDR2 reads YSYEKL. The CDR3 DNA sequence: TGCGCCAGCAGCCAAGAACGACAGGGGGTACAGCCCCAGCATTTT. Its protein product is CASSQERQGVQPQHF.